The 5 T cell receptor beta chains reported below all come from one sample, sequenced in a study of T cell changes during pregnancy in multiple sclerosis. Libraries were prepared by immunoSEQ multiplex PCR; TCRdb keeps only in-frame clonotypes and omits some of them. There are about 47,000 clones in the sample; around nine tenths occur only once, and under 2% lies in the top ten. The sequences come from peripheral blood, collected in the first trimester of pregnancy. Receptor source: a female donor with multiple sclerosis, enrolled in a pregnancy study.

The chain combines TRBV19 with TRBJ1-2; TRBD1 matches 7 bases. V gave up 5 bases and J gave up 5 bases; unmatched junction bases: 5. Germline V gene lookup returns CDR1 LNHDA and CDR2 SQIVND (reference sequence). The CDR3 length is 13 residues. Written as DNA, the CDR3 is TGTGCCAGTAGTCCGACAGGGAATTATGGCTACACCTTC. This encodes CASSPTGNYGYTF.

This clone was observed a few times. The chain links TRBV2 to TRBJ2-7, with 7 bases matching TRBD1. The germline V gene encodes CDR1 SNHLY and CDR2 FYNNEI. The V gene end was trimmed by 8 bases and the J gene end by 0 bases; junction bases not matched to a gene: 4. There are 13 residues in the CDR3. The CDR3 sequence is CASLGQNSYEQYF. CDR3 nucleotide sequence: TGTGCCAGCCTGGGACAGAACTCCTACGAGCAGTACTTC.

This chain connects TRBV4-1 to TRBJ2-4, with TRBD2 matching 15 bases. Trimming at V came to 4 bases and at J to 2 bases, leaving 6 bases not matched to a gene. Germline CDR1 reads MGHRA; CDR2 reads YSYEKL. CDR3 length equals 18 residues. The CDR3 region has the DNA TGCGCCAGCAGCCCAGGACTAGCGGGGGGGCTAACCAAAAACATTCAGTACTTC. Translated: CASSPGLAGGLTKNIQYF.

The genes are TRBV7-3 and TRBJ2-2, with D maybe TRBD1 (6 bases). Germline V gene data show CDR1 as SGHTA and CDR2 as FQGTGA. The germline V and J ends were trimmed by 5 bases and 7 bases, with 11 bases remaining between them. The CDR3 is 13 residues long. The CDR3 nucleotides are TGTGCCAGCAGCCTTACAGGGAGCGGGGAGCTGTTTTTT. This codes for CASSLTGSGELFF.

This clone was observed a single time. This CDR3 is CASREVGTALYGYTF. DNA for the CDR3: TGTGCCAGCAGGGAGGTAGGGACAGCCCTCTATGGCTACACCTTC. This chain links TRBV5-6 with TRBJ1-2; the match to TRBD1 covers 7 bases. This CDR3 spans 15 amino acids. V shed 5 bases, J shed 4 bases, and the junction held 11 bases outside the gene matches. The V gene's germline CDR1 is SGHDT and CDR2 YYEEEE.